This T cell receptor (beta chain) comes out of a study of preoperative IRX-2 immunotherapy in early breast cancer. CDR3 length: 15 residues. Germline CDR1 is KGHSH and CDR2 is LQKENI. V lost 2 bases and J 8 bases, leaving 16 bases between the germline ends. Specified treatment: preoperative locoregional IRX-2 cytokine immunotherapy. This phase Ib study tested locoregional IRX-2 cytokine immunotherapy given before surgery. TCRdb's copy holds only in-frame clones and misses some; the assay was immunoSEQ multiplex PCR. This sample has 20,000 to 25,000 clones, with about 95% found just once. This sample comprised tumor tissue, obtained after IRX-2 immunotherapy. The clonotype was recovered from a human donor with breast cancer. This sequence joins TRBV18 and TRBJ2-4; tentatively, D is TRBD1 or TRBD2 (5 bases each). In DNA, the CDR3 is TGTGCCAGCTCACCATATGGGGGAGTGGGGGACATTCAGTACTTC. Protein: CASSPYGGVGDIQYF. Variable domain in full (rest from reference TRBV18 and TRBJ2-4): NAGVMQNPRHLVRRRGQEARLRCSPMKGHSHVYWYRQLPEEGLKFMVYLQKENIIDESGMPKERFSAEFPKEGPSILRIQQVVRGDSAAYFCASSPYGGVGDIQYFGAGTRLSVL.